This T cell receptor beta chain was sequenced during a study of HIV-infected patients and healthy controls. Germline trimming cut 1 base from V and 0 bases from J; bases unmatched to any gene: 4. The CDR3 extends over 16 amino acids. Looked up from germline, CDR1 is SNHLY and CDR2 is FYNNEI. Reverse transcription used roughly 480 ng RNA and constant-region primers for alpha and beta. Each of the alpha and beta chains got its own library through chain-specific third strand synthesis with indices. Ligation attached cDNA to a 5' RACE adapter that carried a random hexamer and SP2 site. The SP2 site served as the priming point for second strand synthesis. MiXCR was run by TCRdb on the 5' RACE reads, yielding one entry per CDR3 protein. The repertoire has about 9,100 distinct CDR3 sequences, less than 9.5% of them found once; the top ten carry around 36%. In this sample, this clonotype is medium-sized. Its antigen remains unknown.

No cell fractionation was done, so the repertoire covers all unsorted peripheral blood T cells. Peripheral blood, 2.5 ml, was drawn for RNA extraction. General study results and limits: HIV-associated CDR3 frequencies dropped significantly during therapy; CMV-associated ones, mostly rising, changed nonsignificantly.

The chain employs TRBV2 and TRBJ1-2; 8 nucleotides agree with TRBD1. The clonotype originates from an adult with HIV infection. The sample here was blood, taken before antiretroviral therapy. DNA for the CDR3: TGTGCCAGCAGTGAAGTGGGGGGACAGGCTAACTATGGCTACACCTTC. It codes for CASSEVGGQANYGYTF.